The clone carrying this TCR beta chain was seen repeatedly, ten times or more. Its specificity is unknown. V lost 1 base and J lost 3, with 21 bases in between. The CDR3 has 18 amino acids. Germline CDR1 is KGHSH and CDR2 is LQKENI. This sample is drawn from a study of regulatory T cells in long-lasting Graves disease. Study-level points and caveats: Newly diagnosed patients shared about 950 public clonotypes; persistent patients shared a few thousand.

Investigators prepared the TCR beta libraries by applying iRepertoire HTBI primers and Arm-PCR of CDR3 regions. TCRdb reprocessed the multiplex PCR reads with MiXCR, giving one entry per CDR3 protein. The data show hundreds of thousands of distinct CDR3 sequences, with about a sixth seen just once and about 11% held by the top ten. Time point in this sample: newly diagnosed GD, antithyroid drugs for less than 3 months. RNA extracted from PBMCs served as the sequencing template. Another study also made use of these data, one on T cells in Graves' hyperthyroidism and ophthalmopathy. That paper adds: Most thyroid clonotypes expanded above 0.001 were also detected in blood.

The sequence derives from a woman aged 30 to 39 with Graves disease. The rearrangement uses TRBV18 and TRBJ2-5; D is possibly TRBD2 (6 bases). Sequences were derived from peripheral blood mononuclear cells (PBMCs), sampled at new diagnosis, from a patient treated with antithyroid drugs. This CDR3 reads CASSPLGGPGLVKETQYF. The CDR3 DNA follows: TGTGCCAGCTCACCACTCGGCGGACCGGGACTCGTAAAAGAGACCCAGTACTTC.